The 24 T cell receptor beta chains below were found in one sample sequenced in a study of T cells in localized non-small cell lung cancer. Clones were sequenced by immunoSEQ multiplex PCR, and TCRdb holds only the in-frame ones, with some missing. The sample has 2,500 to 3,000 clones, more than 25% seen once. Specimen: lung tumor tissue, collected before any cancer treatment. The receptors here all came from a man aged 35 to 69 with stage II squamous cell lung carcinoma.

This clone came up a few times. The J gene is TRBJ2-7, the V gene TRBV28; 7 bases line up with TRBD1. This CDR3 is built from 13 residues. The germline V gene encodes CDR1 MDHEN and CDR2 SYDVKM. Trimming took 6 bases from V and 6 from J; bases not matched to a gene: 8. The CDR3 bases are TGTGCCAGCAGAGCGACAGGGATTGGCGAGCAGTACTTC. It codes for CASRATGIGEQYF.

This clone was counted once. V gene TRBV19 combines with J gene TRBJ2-2; possibly TRBD1 for D (6 bases). The V gene's germline CDR1 is LNHDA and CDR2 SQIVND (reference sequence). The CDR3 is 14 residues long. V was cut by 8 bases and J by 6 bases, with 16 bases left in between. The CDR3 DNA reads as TGTGCCAGTTCCCGACAGGTGGCCGCCGGGGAGCTGTTTTTT. It codes for CASSRQVAAGELFF.

Only a few counts were recorded for this clone. The chain combines TRBV6-8 with TRBJ1-1; 10 bases agree with TRBD1. With V trimmed by 5 bases and J by 4 bases, 10 bases remained unmatched. The CDR3 is 16 amino acids. From germline, CDR1 is MNHGY and CDR2 SAAAGT. The CDR3 loop is CASSTRDRGGATEAFF. The CDR3 nucleotides read TGTGCCAGCAGTACCCGGGACAGGGGTGGGGCCACTGAAGCTTTCTTT.

The genes are TRBV19 and TRBJ1-5, with D perhaps matching TRBD1 (5 bases). Trimming pared 5 bases from V and 4 bases from J, leaving 24 bases between. Germline values: CDR1 LNHDA, CDR2 SQIVND (reference sequence). CDR3 length equals 18 residues. DNA for the CDR3: TGTGCCAGTAGTCAAGGGGCCAGGGCCGGCCGGGGAAATCAGCCCCAGCATTTT. Translating gives CASSQGARAGRGNQPQHF.

The chain links TRBV10-3 to TRBJ2-7; 7 bases agree with TRBD2. The CDR3 length is 13 residues. The V segment lost 7 bases and the J segment 0 bases; nucleotides outside the gene matches: 3. Germline V gene lookup returns CDR1 ENHRY and CDR2 SYGVKD. The CDR3 bases are TGTGCCATCAAAACGGGGGGCTCCTACGAGCAGTACTTC. Protein: CAIKTGGSYEQYF.

This clone turned up a few times. The rearrangement uses TRBV5-1 and TRBJ2-3; tentative D call: TRBD1 (6 bases). CDR1 and CDR2 from the germline V gene are SGHRS and YFSETQ. This CDR3 comprises 15 residues. Trimming left V 4 bases short and J 2 bases short, with 14 bases between. CDR3 protein: CASSPGQSYTDTQYF. CDR3 in DNA: TGCGCCAGCAGCCCCGGACAGTCATACACAGATACGCAGTATTTT. Supplemented by reference TRBV5-1 and TRBJ2-3, the full variable domain reads KAGVTQTPRYLIKTRGQQVTLSCSPISGHRSVSWYQQTPGQGLQFLFEYFSETQRNKGNFPGRFSGRQFSNSRSEMNVSTLELGDSALYLCASSPGQSYTDTQYFGPGTRLTVL.

The chain recombines TRBV19 with TRBJ2-1, with 8 bases matching TRBD1. The ends lost 3 bases at V and 8 bases at J; junction bases unmatched: 9. There are 15 residues in the CDR3. The germline gives CDR1 LNHDA, CDR2 SQIVND (reference sequence). The CDR3 DNA reads as TGTGCCAGTAGTATGGGCCAGGGGGCGAGGGATGAGCAGTTCTTC. Protein sequence: CASSMGQGARDEQFF.

This clone ranks as medium-sized. The CDR3 DNA sequence: TGTGCCAGCAGCTTTGAAACGAGCGGGGGGCCCCAGCATTTT. As protein: CASSFETSGGPQHF. This sequence joins TRBV11-3 and TRBJ1-5; D might be TRBD1 (5 bases). CDR1 SGHNT and CDR2 YENEEA come from the germline V gene. The V end lost 3 bases, the J end lost 9 bases, and 15 bases lay between the germline ends. This CDR3 is 14 amino acids long.

The J gene is TRBJ2-1, the V gene TRBV10-2; 8 bases align to TRBD1. The junction had 12 bases not matched to a gene; V was cut back by 5 bases and J by 6 bases. The CDR3 consists of 16 residues. CDR1 and CDR2 (germline): WSHSY, SAAADI. The CDR3 DNA is TGCGCCAGCAGTTTCCATCCAGGGGGCGGTTTCAATGAGCAGTTCTTC. This codes for CASSFHPGGGFNEQFF.

For the CDR3, the DNA is TGTGCCAGTAGTATTCTGGGCAACACAGATACGCAGTATTTT. The encoded protein is CASSILGNTDTQYF. The chain is built from TRBV19 and TRBJ2-3; D is unresolved. CDR1 LNHDA and CDR2 SQIVND come from the germline V gene (reference sequence). The CDR3 is 14 residues long. V lost 3 bases, J lost 2 bases, and 9 bases lay in between.

The V gene is TRBV10-1, the J gene TRBJ2-2; D tentatively reads TRBD1 or TRBD2 (5 bases each). The CDR3 loop spans 13 amino acids. V lost 10 bases, J lost 7 bases, and 16 bases lay in between. CDR1 WNHNN and CDR2 SYGVQD come from the germline V gene (reference sequence). DNA for the CDR3: TGCGCCACCCGGGACCCCGTTAGCGGGGAGCTGTTTTTT. Its protein product is CATRDPVSGELFF.

This clone was seen more than once but under ten times. The chain couples TRBV11-3 to TRBJ2-1, with D unresolved. Trimming took 3 bases from V and 0 from J, leaving 9 bases between them. CDR3 length: 15 amino acids. Germline V CDR1 and CDR2: SGHNT, YENEEA. The CDR3, as DNA: TGTGCCAGCAGCTTTAGGATAAGCTCCTACAATGAGCAGTTCTTC. It encodes CASSFRISSYNEQFF.

This clone came up a few times. The chain couples TRBV6-8 to TRBJ2-7; a possible D gene is TRBD1 (6 bases). The CDR3 contains 14 residues. Trimming cost V 8 bases and J 2 bases, with 16 bases left between them. Germline-derived CDR1 and CDR2 are MNHGY and SAAAGT. CDR3 residues: CASVPGTLAYEQYF. CDR3 nucleotides: TGTGCCAGCGTCCCCGGGACACTAGCCTACGAGCAGTACTTC.

The V call is TRBV6-1, the J call TRBJ2-1, with 12 bases that match TRBD2. CDR3 length: 16 amino acids. V gave up 1 base and J gave up 8 bases; unmatched junction bases: 6. Germline CDR1 and CDR2: MNHNS and SASEGT. CDR3 loop: CASSEETSGSQYEQFF. The DNA for the CDR3 is TGTGCCAGCAGTGAAGAGACTAGCGGGAGTCAGTATGAGCAGTTCTTC.

The sample holds a few counts of this clone. V and J are TRBV11-3 and TRBJ1-2; the match to TRBD1 covers 7 bases. Losses at the gene ends were 3 bases for V and 8 bases for J; bases not matched to a gene: 12. CDR1 SGHNT and CDR2 YENEEA come from the germline V gene. The CDR3 totals 15 residues. CDR3 sequence: CASSFNRGTEKGYTF. The DNA of the CDR3 is TGTGCCAGCAGCTTTAACAGGGGTACGGAGAAAGGCTACACCTTC.

The chain combines TRBV30 with TRBJ1-1; D gene uncertain. Germline loops: CDR1 GTSNPN, CDR2 SVGIG (reference sequence). The CDR3 totals 11 residues. Trimming stripped 2 bases from V and 1 base from J, with 2 bases between. The CDR3 reads CAWSTNTEAFF. CDR3 nucleotides: TGTGCCTGGAGTACGAACACTGAAGCTTTCTTT.

This clone is large. V and J are TRBV19 and TRBJ1-5, with D hard to call. The length of the CDR3 is 14 residues. Trimming shortened V by 7 bases and J by 7 bases, and 17 bases separated the two germline ends. Germline V gene sequence: CDR1 LNHDA, CDR2 SQIVND (reference sequence). The CDR3 DNA reads as TGTGCCAGTATGGCCGAATTCAATTTCCAGCCCCAGCATTTT. This gives the protein CASMAEFNFQPQHF.

This clone is medium-sized in the sample. The V call is TRBV9, the J call TRBJ2-7, with a tentative D call TRBD1 (5 bases). V shed 3 bases and J shed 0 bases, with 10 bases lying between them. The CDR3 length is 14 residues. CDR1 and CDR2 (germline): SGDLS, YYNGEE. The DNA for the CDR3 is TGTGCCAGCAGCGCGACAGTAAACTCCTACGAGCAGTACTTC. It specifies CASSATVNSYEQYF.

This clone was seen a few times. CDR3 sequence (DNA): TGTGCCAGCAGCGGGGGACAGGCTTGGGAAAAACTGTTTTTT. Amino acids: CASSGGQAWEKLFF. V and J are TRBV9 and TRBJ1-4, with 8 nucleotides matching TRBD1. The CDR3 totals 14 residues. Trimming took 3 bases from V and 8 from J; bases not matched to a gene: 6. The germline V gene has CDR1 SGDLS and CDR2 YYNGEE. Full variable domain (rest looked up from reference TRBV9 and TRBJ1-4): DSGVTQTPKHLITATGQRVTLRCSPRSGDLSVYWYQQSLDQGLQFLIQYYNGEERAKGNILERFSAQQFPDLHSELNLSSLELGDSALYFCASSGGQAWEKLFFGSGTQLSVL.

The chain couples TRBV30 to TRBJ1-2; no definite D call. V dropped 2 bases and J dropped 4 bases, with 17 bases sitting between them. The CDR3 has 15 residues. The germline V gene has CDR1 GTSNPN and CDR2 SVGIG (reference sequence). CDR3 region: CAWSPATGPGYGYTF. In DNA, the CDR3 is TGTGCCTGGAGTCCCGCGACGGGTCCTGGCTATGGCTACACCTTC.

The chain is built from TRBV30 and TRBJ1-1; D is perhaps TRBD1 (6 bases). The germline CDR1 and CDR2 sequences are GTSNPN and SVGIG (reference sequence). The V and J ends lost 2 bases and 0 bases respectively, with 13 bases between them. The CDR3 is 15 amino acids. This CDR3 reads CAWSFAGTLNTEAFF. The CDR3 DNA follows: TGTGCCTGGAGTTTTGCCGGGACATTGAACACTGAAGCTTTCTTT. The whole variable domain, remainder taken from reference TRBV30 and TRBJ1-1, is SQTIHQWPATLVQPVGSPLSLECTVEGTSNPNLYWYRQAAGRGLQLLFYSVGIGQISSEVPQNLSASRPQDRQFILSSKKLLLSDSGFYLCAWSFAGTLNTEAFFGQGTRLTVV.

This clone was seen a few times. The V call is TRBV11-3, the J call TRBJ2-1; 14 bases fit TRBD2. CDR1 SGHNT and CDR2 YENEEA come from the germline V gene. This CDR3 region has 15 residues. The V segment lost 6 bases and the J segment 7 bases; nucleotides outside the gene matches: 5. Written as DNA, the CDR3 is TGTGCCAGCAGACCTGGGACTAGCGGGAGTAATGAGCAGTTCTTC. Amino acids: CASRPGTSGSNEQFF. The whole variable domain, remainder taken from reference TRBV11-3 and TRBJ2-1, is EAGVVQSPRYKIIEKKQPVAFWCNPISGHNTLYWYLQNLGQGPELLIRYENEEAVDDSQLPKDRFSAERLKGVDSTLKIQPAELGDSAVYLCASRPGTSGSNEQFFGPGTRLTVL.

This clone appeared a few times. The J gene is TRBJ1-1, the V gene TRBV6-8; D gene ambiguous. The CDR3 is 16 residues long. Trimming stripped 0 bases from V and 6 bases from J, with 17 bases between. The germline V gene has CDR1 MNHGY and CDR2 SAAAGT. CDR3 sequence: CASSYSFVSSGAEAFF. The CDR3 DNA sequence: TGTGCCAGCAGTTACTCGTTTGTATCGTCGGGAGCTGAAGCTTTCTTT.

This clone was observed a few times. CDR3 loop: CASSLVSGIGELFF. The CDR3 nucleotides read TGTGCCAGCAGCTTAGTATCGGGGATCGGGGAGCTGTTTTTT. This chain connects TRBV11-3 to TRBJ2-2, with D perhaps TRBD2 (5 bases). Deletions cut 1 base from V and 7 bases from J, with 10 bases between. Germline-derived CDR1 and CDR2 are SGHNT and YENEEA. The CDR3 is made up of 14 amino acids.